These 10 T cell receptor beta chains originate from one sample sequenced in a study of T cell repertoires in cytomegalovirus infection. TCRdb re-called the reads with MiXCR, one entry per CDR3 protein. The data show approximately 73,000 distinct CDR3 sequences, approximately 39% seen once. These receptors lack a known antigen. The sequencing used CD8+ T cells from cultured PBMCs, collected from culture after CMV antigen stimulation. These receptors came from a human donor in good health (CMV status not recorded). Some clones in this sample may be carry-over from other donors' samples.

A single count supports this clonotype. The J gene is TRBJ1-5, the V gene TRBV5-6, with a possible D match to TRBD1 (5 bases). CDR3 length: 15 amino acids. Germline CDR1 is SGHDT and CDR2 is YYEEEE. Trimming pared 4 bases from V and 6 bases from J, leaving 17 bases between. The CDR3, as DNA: TGTGCCAGCAGCGGGGGACGTGGGGCGGGTCAGCCCCAGCATTTT. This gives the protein CASSGGRGAGQPQHF.

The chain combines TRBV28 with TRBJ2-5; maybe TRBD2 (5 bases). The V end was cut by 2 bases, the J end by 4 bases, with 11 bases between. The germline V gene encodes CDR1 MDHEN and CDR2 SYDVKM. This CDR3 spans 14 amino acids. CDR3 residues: CASSLEGLGETQYF. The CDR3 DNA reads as TGTGCCAGCAGTTTAGAGGGTTTAGGAGAGACCCAGTACTTC.

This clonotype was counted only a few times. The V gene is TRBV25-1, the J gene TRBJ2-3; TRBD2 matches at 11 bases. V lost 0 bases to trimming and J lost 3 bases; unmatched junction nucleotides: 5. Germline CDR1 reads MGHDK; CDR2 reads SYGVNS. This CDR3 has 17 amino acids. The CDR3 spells CASSEYGGLAATDTQYF. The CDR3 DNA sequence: TGTGCCAGCAGTGAATATGGGGGACTAGCGGCTACAGATACGCAGTATTTT.

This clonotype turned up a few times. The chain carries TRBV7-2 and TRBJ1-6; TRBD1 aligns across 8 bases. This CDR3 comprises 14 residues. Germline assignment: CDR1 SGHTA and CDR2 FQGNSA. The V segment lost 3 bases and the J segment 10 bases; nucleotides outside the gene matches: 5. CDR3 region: CASSFPGGGSPLHF. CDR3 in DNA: TGTGCCAGCAGCTTCCCAGGGGGCGGATCACCCCTCCACTTT. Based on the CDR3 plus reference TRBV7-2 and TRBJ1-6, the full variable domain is GAGVSQSPSNKVTEKGKDVELRCDPISGHTALYWYRQSLGQGLEFLIYFQGNSAPDKSGLPSDRFSAERTGGSVSTLTIQRTQQEDSAVYLCASSFPGGGSPLHFGNGTRLTVT.

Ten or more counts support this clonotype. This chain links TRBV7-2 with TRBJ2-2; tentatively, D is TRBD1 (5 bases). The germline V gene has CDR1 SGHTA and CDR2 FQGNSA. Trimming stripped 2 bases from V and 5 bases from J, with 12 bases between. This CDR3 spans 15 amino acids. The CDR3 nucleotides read TGTGCCAGCAGCTTATGGGAAGGGGTGACCGGGGAGCTGTTTTTT. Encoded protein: CASSLWEGVTGELFF.

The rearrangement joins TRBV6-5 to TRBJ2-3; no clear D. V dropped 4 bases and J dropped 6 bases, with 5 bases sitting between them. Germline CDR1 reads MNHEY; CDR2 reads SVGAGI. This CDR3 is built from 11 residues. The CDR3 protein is CASSLRDTQYF. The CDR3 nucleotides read TGTGCCAGCAGTTTGAGGGATACGCAGTATTTT.

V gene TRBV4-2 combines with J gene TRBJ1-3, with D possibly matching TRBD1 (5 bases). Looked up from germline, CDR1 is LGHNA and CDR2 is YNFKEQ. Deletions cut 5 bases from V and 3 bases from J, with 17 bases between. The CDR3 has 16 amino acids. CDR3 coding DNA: TGTGCCAGCAGCGGCCGCCCAGGGTGGGATGGAAACACCATATATTTT. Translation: CASSGRPGWDGNTIYF.

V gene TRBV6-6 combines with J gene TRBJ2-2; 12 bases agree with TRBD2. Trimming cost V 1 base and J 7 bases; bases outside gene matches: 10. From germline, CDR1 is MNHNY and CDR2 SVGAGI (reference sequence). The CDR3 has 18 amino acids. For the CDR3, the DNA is TGTGCCAGCAGTTACTACCTAGCGGGGGGGCCAGTGAGCGGGGAGCTGTTTTTT. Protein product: CASSYYLAGGPVSGELFF.

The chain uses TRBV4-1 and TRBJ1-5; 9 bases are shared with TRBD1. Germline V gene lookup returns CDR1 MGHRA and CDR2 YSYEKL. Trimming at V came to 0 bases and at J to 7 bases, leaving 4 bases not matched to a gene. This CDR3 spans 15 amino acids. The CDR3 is CASSQEGTGNQPQHF. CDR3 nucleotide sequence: TGCGCCAGCAGCCAAGAAGGGACAGGGAACCAGCCCCAGCATTTT.

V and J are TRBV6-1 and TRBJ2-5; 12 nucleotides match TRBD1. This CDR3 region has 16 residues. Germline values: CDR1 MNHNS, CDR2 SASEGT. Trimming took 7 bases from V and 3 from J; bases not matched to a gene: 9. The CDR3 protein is CASNDPGQGAKETQYF. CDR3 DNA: TGTGCCAGCAACGACCCGGGACAGGGGGCGAAAGAGACCCAGTACTTC.